The TCR beta chain under discussion was sequenced for a study of cytomegalovirus exposure and HLA in healthy donors. Looked up from germline, CDR1 is SGHRS and CDR2 is YFSETQ. V dropped 4 bases and J dropped 6; count of bases not matched to a gene: 3. The CDR3 loop spans 14 amino acids. Turning to this clone: The antigen is undetermined.

Whole-study findings and limits: Later analysis identified several of the most significant clusters that appeared linked to common viral pathogens. Whilst most TCR sequences proved rare, a subset of public TCRs occurred across many donors.

The PCR used 60 Vbeta and 13 Jbeta primers. Repertoires were generated with immunoSEQ multiplex PCR, while TCRdb's copy carries only in-frame clones and drops some. The table lists 96,000 or so clones, roughly 74% of them singletons. This clonotype originated in a woman in her seventies in good health and CMV-seropositive. Sequenced material: PBMCs. This chain connects TRBV5-1 to TRBJ1-6; 8 bases line up with TRBD1. DNA of the CDR3: TGCGCCAGCAGCGAGGGACAGGCTAATTCACCCCTCCACTTT. This codes for CASSEGQANSPLHF.